These T cell receptor beta chains were read from a single sample in a study of shared clonotypes between healthy human individuals. Clones were sequenced by immunoSEQ multiplex PCR, and TCRdb holds only the in-frame ones, with some missing. This sample yields around 700,000 clones, of which about 92% are seen a single time; 20% to 25% belongs to the top ten. The sequencing sample was made of naive CD8+ T cells sorted from blood. The receptors were gathered from a young man in good health. Each CDR3 is given with its conserved first and last residue. The D gene is left open where the match is weak. A row's size may be missing; if present it is once, few, many or a size class.

V	size	J	length	D	CDR3	DNA
TRBV6-4	.	TRBJ2-1	15	.	CASSVEGSSYNEQFF	TGTGCCAGCAGTGTGGAGGGGTCCTCCTACAATGAGCAGTTCTTC
TRBV9	.	TRBJ2-1	15	TRBD2	CASSGWRTSGSKQFF	TGTGCCAGCAGCGGGTGGAGGACTAGCGGGAGCAAGCAGTTCTTC
TRBV19	once	TRBJ1-2	15	.	CASSDPRVRFYGYTF	TGTGCCAGTTCCGACCCGAGGGTTCGCTTCTATGGCTACACCTTC
TRBV28	.	TRBJ2-7	14	.	CASSPQGTLYEQYF	TGTGCCAGCAGTCCACAGGGAACCCTCTACGAGCAGTACTTC
TRBV7-9	.	TRBJ1-1	12	.	CASSLLGAEAFF	TGTGCCAGCAGCTTATTAGGCGCTGAAGCTTTCTTT
TRBV29-1	.	TRBJ2-7	13	TRBD2	CSVRLAGAYEQYF	TGCAGCGTCCGACTAGCGGGAGCCTACGAGCAGTACTTC
TRBV7-2	.	TRBJ2-3	14	.	CASRQASPTDTQYF	TGTGCCAGCAGGCAAGCCAGCCCCACGGATACGCAGTATTTT
TRBV6-5	.	TRBJ2-7	14	.	CASSYRGEVYEQYF	TGTGCCAGCAGTTACAGGGGAGAGGTCTACGAGCAGTACTTC
TRBV4-1	.	TRBJ2-7	14	TRBD2	CASSTGGAGYEQYF	TGCGCCAGCAGCACCGGGGGGGCAGGCTACGAGCAGTACTTC
TRBV9	.	TRBJ1-2	14	TRBD1	CASSVPSGTGGYTF	TGTGCCAGCAGCGTACCCTCCGGGACAGGGGGCTACACCTTC
TRBV5-1	few	TRBJ2-5	16	TRBD2	CASTKGTSGRQETQYF	TGCGCCAGCACTAAGGGGACTAGCGGGAGACAAGAGACCCAGTACTTC
TRBV6-1	.	TRBJ1-2	13	.	CASSATGSYGYTF	TGTGCCAGCAGTGCAACAGGGAGCTATGGCTACACCTTC
TRBV19	.	TRBJ2-1	14	TRBD2	CASRGTSGRHEQFF	TGTGCCAGTCGTGGGACTAGCGGGAGACATGAGCAGTTCTTC
TRBV27	.	TRBJ2-7	18	.	CASASREVEVGSRNEQYF	TGTGCCAGCGCAAGCAGGGAAGTTGAAGTGGGCTCAAGAAACGAGCAGTACTTC
TRBV6-5	.	TRBJ1-2	14	.	CASSLQGHLYGYTF	TGTGCCAGCAGTCTACAGGGACATCTCTATGGCTACACCTTC
TRBV19	few	TRBJ2-7	13	TRBD1	CASSTGQGPEQYF	TGTGCCAGTAGTACCGGACAGGGCCCCGAGCAGTACTTC
TRBV7-8	.	TRBJ2-5	15	.	CASSLRSGSQETQYF	TGTGCCAGCAGCTTACGCTCAGGGTCCCAAGAGACCCAGTACTTC
TRBV7-6	.	TRBJ1-3	16	.	CASSSRMGDSGNTIYF	TGTGCCAGCAGCTCGCGCATGGGTGACTCTGGAAACACCATATATTTT
TRBV21-1	.	TRBJ2-5	15	.	CASSPDRGFQETQYF	TGTGCCAGCAGCCCCGACAGGGGGTTCCAAGAGACCCAGTACTTC
TRBV19	.	TRBJ2-7	13	.	CASMSGITYEQYF	TGTGCCAGTATGTCAGGGATTACCTACGAGCAGTACTTC
TRBV19	.	TRBJ2-7	15	TRBD1	CASSLGTGLSYEQYF	TGTGCCAGTAGTTTAGGGACAGGCCTCTCCTACGAGCAGTACTTC
TRBV18	.	TRBJ2-5	14	TRBD1	CASSPRQGRQTQYF	TGTGCCAGCTCACCAAGACAGGGAAGGCAGACCCAGTACTTC
TRBV6-1	.	TRBJ2-7	14	TRBD1	CASSTTGVPYEQYF	TGTGCCAGCAGTACTACAGGGGTTCCCTACGAGCAGTACTTC
TRBV5-1	.	TRBJ2-2	15	TRBD1	CASSPGQKNTGELFF	TGCGCCAGCAGCCCGGGACAGAAGAACACCGGGGAGCTGTTTTTT
TRBV5-4	.	TRBJ2-7	13	TRBD2	CASSLGGRYEQYF	TGTGCCAGCAGCTTGGGCGGGAGATACGAGCAGTACTTC
TRBV7-6	.	TRBJ2-1	17	.	CASSLAGGRAGYNEQFF	TGTGCCAGCAGCTTAGCAGGGGGGAGGGCAGGTTACAATGAGCAGTTCTTC
TRBV25-1	.	TRBJ2-7	12	.	CASSERVSVLYF	TGTGCCAGCAGTGAACGGGTATCGGTTTTGTACTTC
TRBV9	.	TRBJ2-1	15	TRBD2	CASSVVGLAANEQFF	TGTGCCAGCAGCGTAGTAGGACTAGCGGCCAATGAGCAGTTCTTC
TRBV19	.	TRBJ2-1	15	TRBD2	CASRRTGLANNEQFF	TGTGCCAGTAGGAGAACAGGACTAGCGAACAATGAGCAGTTCTTC
TRBV9	.	TRBJ2-7	15	.	CASSVDGGVQYEQYF	TGTGCCAGCAGCGTAGACGGGGGAGTACAGTACGAGCAGTACTTC
TRBV5-1	.	TRBJ2-5	14	.	CASSYLPGEETQYF	TGCGCCAGCAGCTACCTCCCGGGGGAAGAGACCCAGTACTTC
TRBV29-1	.	TRBJ2-3	16	TRBD2	CSALVSGRADTDTQYF	TGCAGCGCCCTTGTTTCCGGGAGGGCAGATACAGATACGCAGTATTTT
TRBV2	.	TRBJ2-3	14	.	CASSRRASTDTQYF	TGTGCCAGCTCGAGGAGGGCTAGCACAGATACGCAGTATTTT
TRBV9	few	TRBJ2-7	13	.	CASSVAGGREQYF	TGTGCCAGCAGCGTAGCTGGAGGGCGCGAGCAGTACTTC
TRBV27	.	TRBJ2-7	13	.	CASSLSPIRQQYF	TGTGCCAGCAGTTTATCCCCCATCCGGCAGCAGTACTTC
TRBV19	.	TRBJ2-1	19	TRBD2	CASSDLGPATSGRFFEQFF	TGTGCCAGTAGTGATCTCGGGCCCGCAACTAGCGGGAGATTCTTTGAGCAGTTCTTC
TRBV27	.	TRBJ1-2	13	.	CASSLGQFYGYTF	TGTGCCAGCTCCTTAGGGCAATTCTATGGCTACACCTTC
TRBV7-9	few	TRBJ2-1	12	TRBD1	CASRQGGDEQFF	TGTGCCAGTCGACAGGGGGGCGATGAGCAGTTCTTC
TRBV30	.	TRBJ1-3	14	.	CAWSYTGLGNTIYF	TGTGCCTGGAGTTACACTGGACTGGGAAACACCATATATTTT
TRBV10-2	.	TRBJ1-1	22	TRBD1	CASSESGLRRTGGPPGGAEAFF	TGCGCCAGCAGTGAGTCGGGGCTCCGGAGGACAGGGGGACCCCCGGGGGGGGCTGAAGCTTTCTTT
TRBV4-2	.	TRBJ2-7	15	.	CASSQEGRATYEQYF	TGTGCCAGCAGCCAAGAAGGCAGGGCGACCTACGAGCAGTACTTC
TRBV6-5	.	TRBJ2-5	14	.	CASSYSEAEETQYF	TGTGCCAGCAGTTACTCGGAGGCAGAAGAGACCCAGTACTTC
TRBV18	.	TRBJ2-7	14	.	CASSPGTGSYEQYF	TGTGCCAGCTCACCGGGGACTGGATCCTACGAGCAGTACTTC
TRBV2	once	TRBJ2-7	11	.	CASLTRYEQYF	TGTGCCAGCCTGACTCGTTACGAGCAGTACTTC
TRBV6-5	.	TRBJ1-1	14	.	CASIRIGSRAEAFF	TGTGCCAGCATCCGGATCGGCTCTCGGGCTGAAGCTTTCTTT
TRBV18	once	TRBJ2-4	20	.	CASSPYGERGVTLAKNIQYF	TGTGCCAGCTCACCCTACGGGGAGCGCGGGGTAACTCTAGCCAAAAACATTCAGTACTTC
TRBV6-6	.	TRBJ1-5	15	.	CASTKAPGQGQPQHF	TGTGCCAGCACCAAGGCACCGGGACAAGGTCAGCCCCAGCATTTT
TRBV15	.	TRBJ2-5	17	TRBD1	CATSRGPGQGPRETQYF	TGTGCCACCAGCAGAGGTCCTGGACAGGGTCCGAGAGAGACCCAGTACTTC
TRBV5-1	.	TRBJ1-2	17	TRBD1	CASSSGTGPDADYGYTF	TGCGCCAGCAGCTCCGGGACAGGCCCCGACGCGGACTATGGCTACACCTTC
TRBV5-1	.	TRBJ2-7	15	TRBD1	CASSPTMGQLYEQYF	TGCGCCAGCAGCCCAACCATGGGACAGCTCTACGAGCAGTACTTC